This T cell receptor beta chain was identified during a study of neurological immune-mediated disorders. Study-wide results and caveats: Multiple sclerosis was found to have the least TCR clonal expansion, below healthy controls, and HTLV-1-associated myelopathy the most.

Unsorted libraries were derived from 2 million PBMCs stored at -80 C. In its sample, this clonotype was seen many times. Its target is not known. This CDR3 comprises 14 residues. Deletions cut 5 bases from V and 4 bases from J, with 12 bases between. CDR1 is SGHDT and CDR2 is YYEEEE in the germline V gene. With 10-nucleotide random UMIs included, cDNA was synthesized by 5'RACE. Over 200 million TCR-beta sequences from 15-18 subjects came from every sequencing run. TCRdb ran MiXCR on the 5' RACE reads and lists one entry per CDR3 protein. The data contain 28,000 or so distinct CDR3 sequences, over 20% of them singletons.

The origin of this receptor is a woman aged 55-70 years in good health. The specimen was PBMCs. This rearrangement joins TRBV5-6 to TRBJ2-2; possibly TRBD1 for D (6 bases). The CDR3 loop is CASSRLDSTGELFF. The CDR3 DNA is TGTGCCAGCAGTCGTTTGGACAGCACCGGGGAGCTGTTTTTT.